These 12 T cell receptor beta chains share one sample of origin, sequenced in a study of T-cell reconstitution after alpha-beta-depleted transplantation in children. Preparation of the TCRbeta library involved a method that used unique molecular identifiers. TCRdb reprocessed the PCR reads via MiXCR and lists one record per CDR3 protein. Here the sample spans hundreds of thousands of distinct CDR3 sequences, 10% to 15% being singletons. The material sequenced was PBMCs, mostly from graft donor cells, taken 360 days after TCRalphabeta/CD19-depleted stem cell transplant. All receptors come from a male patient aged 10 to 17 who had a stem cell transplant for acute myeloid leukemia, so the T cells may come from the graft donor.

This clonotype was observed a few times. The rearrangement uses TRBV12-5 and TRBJ2-4, with 8 bases lining up with TRBD1. This CDR3 region has 15 residues. Germline trimming cut 10 bases from V and 0 bases from J; bases unmatched to any gene: 8. Per the germline V gene, CDR1 is LGHNT and CDR2 is FRNRAP. The CDR3 DNA follows: TGTGCTAAAAACAGGGGGGTACTAGCCAAAAACATTCAGTACTTC. Translated, it gives CAKNRGVLAKNIQYF.

There are a few counts of this clonotype. An end of the junction does not agree with germline; a read error may underlie this. The chain joins TRBV29-1 to TRBJ1-2; possibly TRBD1 for D (5 bases). This CDR3 region has 9 residues. Germline CDR1 and CDR2: SQVTM and ANQGSEA. CDR3 in DNA: TGCAGCGTTGGTCGGGACTTAGCCTTC. Translation gives CSVGRDLAF.

This clonotype was found a few times. The chain has TRBV5-1 and TRBJ2-7; D call uncertain. CDR1 is SGHRS and CDR2 is YFSETQ in the germline V gene. The V end was cut by 5 bases, the J end by 7 bases, with 10 bases between. The length of the CDR3 is 11 residues. The CDR3 protein is CASSGVEEQYF. Written as DNA, the CDR3 is TGCGCCAGCAGTGGAGTAGAGGAGCAGTACTTC.

This clonotype was seen a few times. The rearrangement links TRBV5-1 to TRBJ2-2, with D perhaps matching TRBD1 or TRBD2 (6 bases each). Germline-derived CDR1 and CDR2 are SGHRS and YFSETQ. V was clipped by 3 bases and J by 3 bases, with 12 bases between them. This CDR3 has 15 residues. CDR3 DNA: TGCGCCAGCAGCTGGGGGGCGTCGGACACCGGGGAGCTGTTTTTT. This encodes CASSWGASDTGELFF.

This clonotype turned up a few times. The rearrangement links TRBV30 to TRBJ1-1, with a weak D call TRBD1 (5 bases). Germline CDR1 is GTSNPN and CDR2 is SVGIG (reference sequence). There are 12 residues in the CDR3. V lost 5 bases, J lost 4 bases, and 11 bases lay in between. CDR3 sequence (DNA): TGTGCCTGGGGCAGGGTGGCCACTGAAGCTTTCTTT. Its translation is CAWGRVATEAFF.

The J gene is TRBJ2-1, the V gene TRBV12-3 or TRBV12-4; 16 positions agree with TRBD2. V shed 3 bases and J 8 bases; nucleotides not matched to a gene: 4. This CDR3 region has 16 residues. The CDR3 bases are TGTGCCAGCAGTTTCGGGACTAGCGGGAGGGACGATGAGCAGTTCTTC. Protein product: CASSFGTSGRDDEQFF.

In this sample, this clonotype turned up a few times. The V gene is TRBV10-3, the J gene TRBJ2-7; weak D call: TRBD1 (6 bases). Germline V gene lookup returns CDR1 ENHRY and CDR2 SYGVKD. V lost 2 bases, J lost 5 bases, and 13 bases lay in between. There are 14 residues in the CDR3. CDR3 protein: CAISEVTGTHEQYF. In DNA form, the CDR3 reads TGTGCCATCAGTGAGGTTACAGGGACCCACGAGCAGTACTTC.

This clonotype came up a few times. V usage is TRBV19 and J usage is TRBJ2-1; D is unresolved. The CDR3 consists of 15 residues. The germline gives CDR1 LNHDA, CDR2 SQIVND (reference sequence). The V and J ends lost 6 bases and 0 bases respectively, with 12 bases between them. The CDR3 reads CASSGVLLSYNEQFF. Written as DNA, the CDR3 is TGTGCCAGTAGCGGTGTTTTACTCTCCTACAATGAGCAGTTCTTC.

V is TRBV13 and J is TRBJ2-1; D not resolved. This CDR3 has 13 residues. Germline-derived CDR1 and CDR2 are PRHDT and FYEKMQ (reference sequence). V was shortened by 1 base and J by 9 bases, with 10 bases between the two germline ends. CDR3 nucleotide sequence: TGTGCCAGCAGCTTAGATGAATTCGGTGAGCAGTTCTTC. Protein sequence: CASSLDEFGEQFF.

This clonotype showed up just a few times. The chain uses TRBV7-3 and TRBJ2-2; D unresolved. The CDR3 runs 16 residues. The V end lost 2 bases, the J end lost 3 bases, and 13 bases lay between the germline ends. Per the germline V gene, CDR1 is SGHTA and CDR2 is FQGTGA. The DNA for the CDR3 is TGTGCCAGCAGCTTATTCGCCCCTCGGCACACCGGGGAGCTGTTTTTT. It yields the protein CASSLFAPRHTGELFF.

This clonotype has a count of ten or more. The V call is TRBV18, the J call TRBJ2-7; unclear D gene. There are 12 residues in the CDR3. Germline loops: CDR1 KGHSH, CDR2 LQKENI. V was shortened by 2 bases and J by 2 bases, with 4 bases between the two germline ends. Written as DNA, the CDR3 is TGTGCCAGCTCACCAGGGACCTACGAGCAGTACTTC. Encoded protein: CASSPGTYEQYF.

This clonotype showed up just a few times. The chain joins TRBV29-1 to TRBJ2-1, with 11 nucleotides matching TRBD2. CDR3 length: 15 residues. CDR1 and CDR2 from the germline V gene are SQVTM and ANQGSEA. V lost 6 bases and J lost 9; bases outside the gene matches: 13. The CDR3 protein is CSVRSLAGGGGEQFF. The CDR3 bases are TGCAGCGTCCGCTCGCTAGCGGGAGGAGGGGGTGAGCAGTTCTTC.